Included here is one T cell receptor beta chain sequence, with context. No antigen is known for it. This clone may be a read error of a much larger clone one base away. The unsorted libraries originated from 2 million PBMCs that had been stored at -80 C. The authors produced cDNA by 5'RACE using 10-nucleotide random UMIs. TCRdb passed the 5' RACE reads through MiXCR, listing each CDR3 protein once. The sample lists over 65,000 distinct CDR3 sequences; about 9.4% were seen once. The data are from a study of neurological immune-mediated disorders. Study-wide points: The study found no CDR3 amino acid sequences shared by expanded clones across subjects, suggesting private repertoires in all groups. While HTLV-1-associated myelopathy showed the greatest TCR clonal expansion, multiple sclerosis showed the least, falling below healthy controls.

The V and J ends lost 7 bases and 11 bases respectively, with 18 bases between them. This CDR3 comprises 13 residues. Germline loops: CDR1 MDHEN, CDR2 SYDVKM. The rearrangement uses TRBV28 and TRBJ1-5; D is perhaps TRBD1 (5 bases). The source is a man between 50 and 59 years old in good health. Sequencing was done on a sample of PBMCs. In nucleotides, the CDR3 is TGTGCCAGCATCCCCTGGGACTCCGTGGCCCAGCATTTT. It is translated as CASIPWDSVAQHF.